A selection of T cell receptor beta chains follows, all from one sample in a study of blood T cell repertoires in COVID-19. TCRdb keeps only in-frame clones here, not all; method: immunoSEQ multiplex PCR. The repertoire consists of about 75,000 clones, with 88% occurring once and the leading ten covering under 25%. Sequencing was carried out using peripheral blood. Every receptor here comes from a human donor in a cohort sampled during active COVID-19. CDR3s include the opening cysteine and the closing phenylalanine or tryptophan. A D gene is named only where the DNA matches it firmly. Only some rows state a clone size, as once, few, many or a class for expanded clones.

v_call: TRBV27; clone_size: .; j_call: TRBJ1-6; d_call: .; cdr3_nt: TGTGCCAGCAGTTTATCCGGGGGTCCAGGCAGATCCTATAATTCACCCCTCCACTTT; cdr3_aa: CASSLSGGPGRSYNSPLHF
v_call: TRBV18; clone_size: .; j_call: TRBJ1-2; d_call: .; cdr3_nt: TGTGCCAGCTCACCAAAGGCAGGGAACTATGGCTACACCTTC; cdr3_aa: CASSPKAGNYGYTF
v_call: TRBV10-2; clone_size: .; j_call: TRBJ1-4; d_call: .; cdr3_nt: TGCGCCAGCCGTCAACAGGGCGGTGAAAAACTGTTTTTT; cdr3_aa: CASRQQGGEKLFF
v_call: TRBV18; clone_size: once; j_call: TRBJ1-1; d_call: .; cdr3_nt: TGTGCCAGCTCACCTGCAGGGCTATCGTCTGCCGCTGAAGCTTTCTTT; cdr3_aa: CASSPAGLSSAAEAFF
v_call: TRBV6-6; clone_size: .; j_call: TRBJ2-1; d_call: TRBD2; cdr3_nt: TGTGCCAGCATACCGACTAGCGGGAGCTACAATGAGCAGTTCTTC; cdr3_aa: CASIPTSGSYNEQFF
v_call: TRBV6-5; clone_size: .; j_call: TRBJ1-5; d_call: .; cdr3_nt: TGTGCCAGCAGGATCACAGGGAATCAGCCCCAGCATTTT; cdr3_aa: CASRITGNQPQHF
v_call: TRBV27; clone_size: .; j_call: TRBJ2-1; d_call: .; cdr3_nt: TGTGCCAGCAGTTTACGCGGGTACAATGAGCAGTTCTTC; cdr3_aa: CASSLRGYNEQFF
v_call: TRBV10-1; clone_size: .; j_call: TRBJ2-2; d_call: TRBD2; cdr3_nt: TGCGCCAGCAGAGCGGGACGGAACACCGGGGAGCTGTTTTTT; cdr3_aa: CASRAGRNTGELFF
v_call: TRBV7-9; clone_size: .; j_call: TRBJ2-1; d_call: .; cdr3_nt: TGTGCCAGCAGCCCTCCCGTGGTAGACAATGAGCAGTTCTTC; cdr3_aa: CASSPPVVDNEQFF
v_call: TRBV5-6; clone_size: .; j_call: TRBJ2-1; d_call: TRBD2; cdr3_nt: TGTGCCAGCAGCTTGGAGCGGGGGGGCCGTGATGAGCAGTTCTTC; cdr3_aa: CASSLERGGRDEQFF
v_call: TRBV5-1; clone_size: .; j_call: TRBJ1-6; d_call: .; cdr3_nt: TGCGCCAGCAGCTTAAGTTCCGCTCCGCAGGGTTATAATTCACCCCTCCACTTT; cdr3_aa: CASSLSSAPQGYNSPLHF
v_call: TRBV6-2/TRBV6-3; clone_size: .; j_call: TRBJ2-7; d_call: TRBD1; cdr3_nt: TGTGCCAGCAGTTACTCCTCGGGACAGATACTCTACGAGCAGTACTTC; cdr3_aa: CASSYSSGQILYEQYF
v_call: TRBV9; clone_size: .; j_call: TRBJ2-7; d_call: TRBD1; cdr3_nt: TGTGCCAGCAGCGCCAGTGGACAGGGCTTCGAGCAGTACTTC; cdr3_aa: CASSASGQGFEQYF
v_call: TRBV5-5; clone_size: .; j_call: TRBJ1-4; d_call: .; cdr3_nt: TGTGCCAGCAGCTTGGCCCCTTCTCCGGGAGATGAAAAACTGTTTTTT; cdr3_aa: CASSLAPSPGDEKLFF
v_call: TRBV2; clone_size: .; j_call: TRBJ2-3; d_call: TRBD2; cdr3_nt: TGTGCCAGCAGGGACTCGGGAGGTACGCAGTATTTT; cdr3_aa: CASRDSGGTQYF
v_call: TRBV2; clone_size: .; j_call: TRBJ2-7; d_call: TRBD1; cdr3_nt: TGTGCCAGCAGACGGGACAGGGGCTACGAGCAGTACTTC; cdr3_aa: CASRRDRGYEQYF
v_call: TRBV6-1; clone_size: .; j_call: TRBJ2-5; d_call: .; cdr3_nt: TGTGCCAGCAGTGAACGCCTGGGCTATAGCGGCTCGGGAGAGACCCAGTACTTC; cdr3_aa: CASSERLGYSGSGETQYF
v_call: TRBV6-5; clone_size: .; j_call: TRBJ2-3; d_call: TRBD2; cdr3_nt: TGTGCCAGCAGCAGGACTAGCGGCCTACCAGATACGCAGTATTTT; cdr3_aa: CASSRTSGLPDTQYF
v_call: TRBV14; clone_size: .; j_call: TRBJ1-4; d_call: .; cdr3_nt: TGTGCCAGCAGCCAAGATCTTGGCGAAAAACTGTTTTTT; cdr3_aa: CASSQDLGEKLFF
v_call: TRBV11-2; clone_size: once; j_call: TRBJ2-7; d_call: TRBD1; cdr3_nt: TGTGCCAGCAGCTTAGTTGGGACAGGGCCCTACGAGCAGTACTTC; cdr3_aa: CASSLVGTGPYEQYF
v_call: TRBV11-2; clone_size: .; j_call: TRBJ2-2; d_call: TRBD2; cdr3_nt: TGTGCCAGCAGCTATTTAGCGGGAGGGTCGGCTGGGGAGCTGTTTTTT; cdr3_aa: CASSYLAGGSAGELFF
v_call: TRBV4-3; clone_size: .; j_call: TRBJ1-2; d_call: TRBD1; cdr3_nt: TGCGCCAGCAGCCAAGACAGACAGGGCTATTATGGCTACACCTTC; cdr3_aa: CASSQDRQGYYGYTF
v_call: TRBV3-1/TRBV3-2; clone_size: .; j_call: TRBJ2-7; d_call: TRBD2; cdr3_nt: TGTGCCAGCAGCCAAGTCGCGGGAGGGGTTGGGGAGCAGTACTTC; cdr3_aa: CASSQVAGGVGEQYF
v_call: TRBV6-2/TRBV6-3; clone_size: .; j_call: TRBJ2-5; d_call: .; cdr3_nt: TGTGCCAGCAGTTACGGATCGGGACAAGAGACCCAGTACTTC; cdr3_aa: CASSYGSGQETQYF
v_call: TRBV5-1; clone_size: .; j_call: TRBJ1-1; d_call: TRBD1; cdr3_nt: TGCGCCAGCAAGATGACAGGGATGAACACTGAAGCTTTCTTT; cdr3_aa: CASKMTGMNTEAFF
v_call: TRBV7-9; clone_size: .; j_call: TRBJ2-7; d_call: TRBD1; cdr3_nt: TGTGCCAGCAGCTTAGCCCTCAGGGGGCCCTACGAGCAGTACTTC; cdr3_aa: CASSLALRGPYEQYF
v_call: TRBV16; clone_size: .; j_call: TRBJ1-2; d_call: .; cdr3_nt: TGTGCCAGCACCACGGACAGCATCTATGGCTACACCTTC; cdr3_aa: CASTTDSIYGYTF
v_call: TRBV5-4; clone_size: .; j_call: TRBJ2-2; d_call: .; cdr3_nt: TGTGCCAGCAGCTTGGTTGTGGCAGGTGACACCGGGGAGCTGTTTTTT; cdr3_aa: CASSLVVAGDTGELFF
v_call: TRBV18; clone_size: .; j_call: TRBJ2-1; d_call: TRBD2; cdr3_nt: TGTGCCAGCTCACAGGTAGCTATAGCGGGAAGCTCCTACAATGAGCAGTTCTTC; cdr3_aa: CASSQVAIAGSSYNEQFF
v_call: TRBV4-2; clone_size: .; j_call: TRBJ2-5; d_call: TRBD2; cdr3_nt: TGTGCCAGCAGCCCGCCGGGACTAGCCCAAGAGACCCAGTACTTC; cdr3_aa: CASSPPGLAQETQYF
v_call: TRBV7-9; clone_size: many; j_call: TRBJ1-1; d_call: .; cdr3_nt: TGTGCCAGCAGCCCCTTACCCAAGCCTGAAGCTTTCTTT; cdr3_aa: CASSPLPKPEAFF
v_call: TRBV28; clone_size: .; j_call: TRBJ2-1; d_call: TRBD2; cdr3_nt: TGTGCCAGCAGTTCCAACTCCGGACTAGCGGTTCTTACAAGCTCCTACAATGAGCAGTTCTTC; cdr3_aa: CASSSNSGLAVLTSSYNEQFF
v_call: TRBV27; clone_size: .; j_call: TRBJ1-4; d_call: TRBD1; cdr3_nt: TGTGCCAGCAGACTCGGGACAGGGTTCGAGAAACTGTTTTTT; cdr3_aa: CASRLGTGFEKLFF
v_call: TRBV2; clone_size: .; j_call: TRBJ1-2; d_call: .; cdr3_nt: TGTGCCAGCAGTGCCAACAGGGTACCGAACTATGGCTACACCTTC; cdr3_aa: CASSANRVPNYGYTF
v_call: TRBV19; clone_size: .; j_call: TRBJ2-7; d_call: TRBD1; cdr3_nt: TGTGCCAGTAGTATCGGGGGGACAGGGACAGAGCAGTACTTC; cdr3_aa: CASSIGGTGTEQYF
v_call: TRBV5-6; clone_size: .; j_call: TRBJ2-3; d_call: TRBD2; cdr3_nt: TGTGCCAGCAGCCGGAGGGGACTAGCGGCAGATACGCAGTATTTT; cdr3_aa: CASSRRGLAADTQYF
v_call: TRBV28; clone_size: once; j_call: TRBJ2-7; d_call: TRBD2; cdr3_nt: TGTGCCAGTAGAGCTAGCGGGGTCTACGAGCAGTACTTC; cdr3_aa: CASRASGVYEQYF
v_call: TRBV28; clone_size: .; j_call: TRBJ1-1; d_call: TRBD1; cdr3_nt: TGTGCCACAAGGACAGGGGGGTTAGAGACTGAAGCTTTCTTT; cdr3_aa: CATRTGGLETEAFF
v_call: TRBV9; clone_size: .; j_call: TRBJ2-1; d_call: TRBD1; cdr3_nt: TGTGCCAGCAGCGTAGATGGGACAGGGGACAATGAGCAGTTCTTC; cdr3_aa: CASSVDGTGDNEQFF
v_call: TRBV18; clone_size: .; j_call: TRBJ1-1; d_call: TRBD1; cdr3_nt: TGTGCCAGCTCCCTGGGGACAGGGGGTAACACTGAAGCTTTCTTT; cdr3_aa: CASSLGTGGNTEAFF
v_call: TRBV4-3; clone_size: .; j_call: TRBJ2-1; d_call: TRBD2; cdr3_nt: TGCGCCAGCAGCCAACAGGGACTAGCGGGCCTCTACAATGAGCAGTTCTTC; cdr3_aa: CASSQQGLAGLYNEQFF
v_call: TRBV19; clone_size: .; j_call: TRBJ1-2; d_call: .; cdr3_nt: TGTGCCAGTAGTATGGATAGCCCCTATGGCTACACCTTC; cdr3_aa: CASSMDSPYGYTF
v_call: TRBV28; clone_size: once; j_call: TRBJ1-1; d_call: .; cdr3_nt: TGTGCCAGCATCATAAAGCCAGGGTCGTCCACTGAAGCTTTCTTT; cdr3_aa: CASIIKPGSSTEAFF
v_call: TRBV5-5; clone_size: once; j_call: TRBJ2-3; d_call: .; cdr3_nt: TGTGCCAGCAGCTCCGGTGGGCAACTCGCGGATACGCAGTATTTT; cdr3_aa: CASSSGGQLADTQYF